The present T cell receptor beta chain was sequenced within a study of vaccination effects on CD4 cells after COVID-19. Cells that had been cultured for less than 13 days were the source of isolated CD4+ T cells. V was pared by 0 bases and J by 4 bases, with 6 bases of the junction left unmatched. CDR1 is SGHNT, CDR2 YYREEE, per germline (reference sequence). The CDR3 runs 16 residues. General observations from the study: Clonal contraction was marked in infection- and vaccine-induced clones late after vaccination. Sampling in the study covered few convalescent patients and included no early post-infection timepoints.

This clone was seen a few times. Its target is not known. Assay used: immunoSEQ multiplex PCR; TCRdb lists only in-frame clones, some missing. The sample shows roughly 50,000 clones, roughly three fifths of them seen only once. V gene TRBV5-4 combines with J gene TRBJ1-2, with 10 bases that match TRBD1. Sequenced material: CD4+ T cells from PBMCs cultured without peptide, taken before COVID-19 vaccination. The TCR sequence derives from a human donor who received a COVID-19 vaccine. The CDR3 bases are TGTGCCAGCAGCTTGGGACAGGGGGCGCGCGGCTATGGCTACACCTTC. It encodes CASSLGQGARGYGYTF.